Shown below are 30 T cell receptor beta chains from a single sample sequenced in a study of beta chain features in type 1 diabetes. Study-level results: TCRB CDR3s from Type 1 diabetes patients were moderately but significantly shorter in all four CD4+ subsets.

Isolated RNA was reverse transcribed in full, so expressed TCRB transcripts were sequenced. Only in-frame clones appear in the TCRdb table, and some are missing; sequencing was by immunoSEQ multiplex PCR. The repertoire consists of under 150,000 clones, with 7.5% to 9.5% occurring once and the leading ten covering roughly 0.75%. These receptors' antigens are unknown. Input material: central memory CD4+ T cells from blood. These receptors originate from a man aged 30-40 years with type 1 diabetes.

This chain links TRBV7-8 with TRBJ1-2; D ambiguous. CDR1 is SGHVS and CDR2 is FQNEAQ in the germline V gene. Trimming cost V 1 base and J 8 bases, with 11 bases left between them. The CDR3 runs to 13 residues. Written as DNA, the CDR3 is TGTGCCAGCAGCTTAGTATTTACAGCCGGCTACACCTTC. It is translated as CASSLVFTAGYTF. The full variable domain, with the rest looked up from reference TRBV7-8 and TRBJ1-2, is GAGVSQSPRYKVAKRGQDVALRCDPISGHVSLFWYQQALGQGPEFLTYFQNEAQLDKSGLPSDRFFAERPEGSVSTLKIQRTQQEDSAVYLCASSLVFTAGYTFGSGTRLTVV.

The gene calls are TRBV5-1 and TRBJ1-2; the D gene is possibly TRBD1 (6 bases). The CDR3 has 15 residues. Trimming removed 4 bases at V and 7 bases at J, with 20 bases between. Germline CDR1 reads SGHRS; CDR2 reads YFSETQ. The CDR3 DNA reads TGCGCCAGCAGCGGAAGGATTTCAGGGGATAGTGGCTACACCTTC. This translates into CASSGRISGDSGYTF.

The chain couples TRBV2 to TRBJ2-5; 8 nucleotides match TRBD1. V was pared by 4 bases and J by 5 bases, with 6 bases of the junction left unmatched. Germline-derived CDR1 and CDR2 are SNHLY and FYNNEI. CDR3 length: 14 amino acids. In DNA, the CDR3 is TGTGCCAGCAGTGCCGCCAGGGGGCTGGAGACCCAGTACTTC. Protein product: CASSAARGLETQYF.

This clone has just a few counts. The chain carries TRBV2 and TRBJ1-1; TRBD1 might be the D (6 bases). CDR3 length equals 15 residues. Between the trimmed V and J ends, which lost 4 bases and 1 base, there was a span of 13 bases. CDR1 is SNHLY and CDR2 is FYNNEI in the germline V gene. DNA of the CDR3: TGTGCCAGCAGTGTTTCGGCAGGGGCGAACACTGAAGCTTTCTTT. Encoded protein: CASSVSAGANTEAFF.

This clone was observed a few times. The gene calls are TRBV7-3 and TRBJ2-1, with D possibly being TRBD1 (7 bases). V lost 3 bases and J lost 4, with 13 bases in between. Germline assignment: CDR1 SGHTA and CDR2 FQGTGA. This CDR3 is built from 15 residues. The CDR3 coding sequence is TGTGCCAGCAGCTTGCAGGGGGGAAAGTACAATGAGCAGTTCTTC. Protein: CASSLQGGKYNEQFF.

This clone was detected only a few times. Distinct nucleotide sequences in the sample also encode this CDR3. The chain uses TRBV4-3 and TRBJ2-4; a weak D match, TRBD2 (6 bases). The germline CDR1 and CDR2 sequences are LGHNA and YSLEER. The CDR3 spans 15 residues. Between the trimmed V and J ends, which lost 0 bases and 2 bases, there was a span of 8 bases. The CDR3 DNA is TGCGCCAGCAGCCAAGATCGGGGGACCAAAAACATTCAGTACTTC. It translates to CASSQDRGTKNIQYF.

This clone has more than one count but fewer than ten. V usage is TRBV5-1 and J usage is TRBJ2-2; 8 nucleotides match TRBD1. This CDR3 has 16 amino acids. Germline CDR1 is SGHRS and CDR2 is YFSETQ. Losses at the gene ends were 3 bases for V and 1 base for J; bases not matched to a gene: 5. The CDR3 loop is CASSSLGTGNTGELFF. In DNA, the CDR3 is TGCGCCAGCAGCTCACTCGGGACAGGGAACACCGGGGAGCTGTTTTTT.

This clone was recorded a few times. This chain connects TRBV6-5 to TRBJ2-5; a possible D gene is TRBD2 (6 bases). CDR1 is MNHEY and CDR2 is SVGAGI in the germline V gene. V shed 9 bases and J shed 4 bases, with 12 bases lying between them. This CDR3 contains 12 residues. Written as DNA, the CDR3 is TGTGCCAGTTGGGAGGCATCAGAGACCCAGTACTTC. Its protein is CASWEASETQYF.

The rearrangement uses TRBV5-8 and TRBJ2-3, with 8 bases identical to TRBD1. Germline trimming cut 4 bases from V and 2 bases from J; bases unmatched to any gene: 9. The germline CDR1 and CDR2 sequences are SGHTS and YDEGEE. The CDR3 loop spans 16 amino acids. In nucleotides, the CDR3 is TGTGCCAGCAGCCCGAAGACAGGGGATCCCACAGATACGCAGTATTTT. Protein: CASSPKTGDPTDTQYF.

This clone was picked up a small number of times. V and J are TRBV6-5 and TRBJ2-3, with TRBD2 matching over 7 bases. The CDR3 extends over 15 amino acids. Germline V gene lookup returns CDR1 MNHEY and CDR2 SVGAGI. V trimming: 0 bases; J trimming: 1 base; junction bases outside the gene matches: 1. The CDR3 sequence is CASSYSSGGTDTQYF. The CDR3 DNA is TGTGCCAGCAGTTACTCGAGCGGGGGCACAGATACGCAGTATTTT.

This clone was detected a few times. V and J are TRBV7-9 and TRBJ1-2; no clear D gene. The germline V and J ends were trimmed by 1 base and 8 bases, with 14 bases remaining between them. The CDR3 is 14 amino acids. Germline V gene sequence: CDR1 SEHNR, CDR2 FQNEAQ (reference sequence). CDR3 in DNA: TGTGCCAGCAGCTTAGACGTCAGGTATGGAGGCTACACCTTC. Its translation is CASSLDVRYGGYTF.

The table lists this clone with a few counts. This chain joins TRBV2 and TRBJ1-5, with no clear D. Germline V gives CDR1 SNHLY, CDR2 FYNNEI. V was cut by 2 bases and J by 4 bases, with 6 bases left in between. This CDR3 is 13 amino acids long. CDR3 nucleotide sequence: TGTGCCAGCAGTGAAAGGGAGAATCAGCCCCAGCATTTT. Amino acid sequence: CASSERENQPQHF.

This chain links TRBV7-9 with TRBJ1-1, with no clear D. CDR3 size: 13 residues. CDR1 is SEHNR, CDR2 FQNEAQ, per germline (reference sequence). V gave up 6 bases and J gave up 3 bases, with 11 bases separating them. The CDR3 here is CASRVLLDTEAFF. The CDR3 coding sequence is TGTGCCAGCAGGGTGTTACTGGACACTGAAGCTTTCTTT.

This clone was observed a handful of times. The V call is TRBV7-2, the J call TRBJ2-3; 7 bases are shared with TRBD2. The CDR3 extends over 14 amino acids. Trimming at V came to 2 bases and at J to 5 bases, leaving 4 bases not matched to a gene. The germline CDR1 and CDR2 sequences are SGHTA and FQGNSA. CDR3 DNA sequence: TGTGCCAGCAGCTTACTGGGCGGGGGAGATACGCAGTATTTT. It translates to CASSLLGGGDTQYF.

This rearrangement joins TRBV2 to TRBJ2-7, with 8 positions matching TRBD1. With 7 bases clipped from V and 3 bases from J, the junction kept 8 bases outside the gene matches. Germline-derived CDR1 and CDR2 are SNHLY and FYNNEI. The CDR3 loop spans 14 amino acids. The CDR3 bases are TGTGCCAGCACCCCCGGACAGGGAGGCTACGAGCAGTACTTC. This codes for CASTPGQGGYEQYF.

This clone was counted only a few times. The chain joins TRBV4-1 to TRBJ1-2; no clear D gene. The germline V and J ends were trimmed by 3 bases and 5 bases, with 13 bases remaining between them. CDR1 is MGHRA and CDR2 is YSYEKL in the germline V gene. The CDR3 has 14 amino acids. Here the CDR3 reads CASSQGRREYGYTF. The CDR3 coding sequence is TGCGCCAGCAGCCAGGGTCGACGGGAGTATGGCTACACCTTC.

V usage is TRBV25-1 and J usage is TRBJ2-5; 12 bases agree with TRBD1. The ends lost 6 bases at V and 11 bases at J; junction bases unmatched: 7. The CDR3 spans 13 residues. From germline, CDR1 is MGHDK and CDR2 SYGVNS. In nucleotides, the CDR3 is TGTGCCAGCAGCGGGACAGGGGGCCGTAGGCAGTACTTC. It codes for CASSGTGGRRQYF.

This clone was seen at least ten times. The chain has TRBV5-1 and TRBJ2-3, with TRBD1 matching over 8 bases. This CDR3 region has 14 residues. Germline loops: CDR1 SGHRS, CDR2 YFSETQ. Unmatched junction bases numbered 5, after V lost 4 bases and J lost 4 bases. CDR3 in amino acids: CASSPDRGADTQYF. As DNA, the CDR3 is TGCGCCAGCAGCCCCGACAGGGGAGCAGATACGCAGTATTTT.

The chain joins TRBV5-4 to TRBJ1-1; TRBD1 agrees at 7 bases. The CDR3 spans 12 residues. J gave up 7 bases and V 3 bases, and 3 bases lay outside the gene matches. Germline V lookup: CDR1 SGHNT, CDR2 YYREEE (reference sequence). CDR3 region: CASSYDRVEAFF. The CDR3 coding sequence is TGTGCCAGCAGCTACGACAGGGTTGAAGCTTTCTTT.

This chain links TRBV11-2 with TRBJ2-1; possibly TRBD2 for D (5 bases). Germline V gene data show CDR1 as SGHAT and CDR2 as FQNNGV. The germline V and J ends were trimmed by 0 bases and 5 bases, with 11 bases remaining between them. This CDR3 is built from 15 residues. CDR3 region: CASSLDWGVDNEQFF. The CDR3 region has the DNA TGTGCCAGCAGCTTAGACTGGGGAGTCGACAATGAGCAGTTCTTC. The variable domain in full, completed from reference TRBV11-2 and TRBJ2-1, reads EAGVAQSPRYKIIEKRQSVAFWCNPISGHATLYWYQQILGQGPKLLIQFQNNGVVDDSQLPKDRFSAERLKGVDSTLKIQPAKLEDSAVYLCASSLDWGVDNEQFFGPGTRLTVL.

V gene TRBV5-1 combines with J gene TRBJ2-5; the match to TRBD1 covers 7 bases. Germline lookup yields CDR1 SGHRS and CDR2 YFSETQ. CDR3 size: 14 residues. V was pared by 4 bases and J by 3 bases, with 6 bases of the junction left unmatched. CDR3 nucleotides: TGCGCCAGCAGCAAACCCGGGACAGAAGAGACCCAGTACTTC. Protein sequence: CASSKPGTEETQYF.

The V call is TRBV6-1, the J call TRBJ2-2; 13 bases are a match to TRBD2. V gave up 11 bases and J gave up 5 bases; unmatched junction bases: 8. The CDR3 spans 15 residues. CDR1 MNHNS and CDR2 SASEGT come from the germline V gene. CDR3 sequence reads: CAGGLAGSLTGELFF. The CDR3 nucleotides read TGTGCCGGGGGACTAGCGGGGAGTTTAACCGGGGAGCTGTTTTTT.

This sequence joins TRBV11-3 and TRBJ2-1; 10 bases align to TRBD1. Germline V gene data show CDR1 as SGHNT and CDR2 as YENEEA. V trimming: 5 bases; J trimming: 7 bases; junction bases outside the gene matches: 11. The CDR3 has 16 residues. CDR3 DNA sequence: TGTGCCAGCAGCCCCCAGGGGGACAGGGGACGAAATGAGCAGTTCTTC. It is translated as CASSPQGDRGRNEQFF. Combining the CDR3 with reference TRBV11-3 and TRBJ2-1 gives the whole variable domain EAGVVQSPRYKIIEKKQPVAFWCNPISGHNTLYWYLQNLGQGPELLIRYENEEAVDDSQLPKDRFSAERLKGVDSTLKIQPAELGDSAVYLCASSPQGDRGRNEQFFGPGTRLTVL.

CDR3 protein: CASSPHSQQDSYEQYF. The CDR3 nucleotides read TGCGCCAGCAGCCCCCATTCTCAGCAGGACTCCTACGAGCAGTACTTC. The rearrangement links TRBV5-1 to TRBJ2-7; D remains unclear. Deletions cut 4 bases from V and 0 bases from J, with 17 bases between. CDR1 and CDR2 from the germline V gene are SGHRS and YFSETQ. CDR3 size: 16 residues.

The CDR3: CATSRRTGNTGELFF. The CDR3 nucleotides are TGTGCCACCAGCAGAAGGACAGGAAACACCGGGGAGCTGTTTTTT. This chain connects TRBV15 to TRBJ2-2; 7 bases match TRBD1. The CDR3 contains 15 residues. Germline V CDR1 and CDR2: LNHNV, YYDKDF (reference sequence). Trimming took 2 bases from V and 2 from J; bases not matched to a gene: 2. Full variable domain (rest looked up from reference TRBV15 and TRBJ2-2): DAMVIQNPRYQVTQFGKPVTLSCSQTLNHNVMYWYQQKSSQAPKLLFHYYDKDFNNEADTPDNFQSRRPNTSFCFLDIRSPGLGDTAMYLCATSRRTGNTGELFFGEGSRLTVL.

The rearrangement uses TRBV7-9 and TRBJ1-6; maybe TRBD1 (6 bases). The CDR3 is 17 amino acids. Trimming shortened V by 0 bases and J by 8 bases, and 17 bases separated the two germline ends. From germline, CDR1 is SEHNR and CDR2 FQNEAQ (reference sequence). The chain's CDR3 is CASSLAPPGTSHSPLHF. CDR3 DNA: TGTGCCAGCAGCTTAGCCCCCCCGGGGACAAGTCATTCACCCCTCCACTTT.

J is TRBJ1-2 and V is TRBV7-2; 7 bases fit TRBD1. Trimming at V came to 4 bases and at J to 7 bases, leaving 9 bases not matched to a gene. The CDR3 contains 14 residues. Germline assignment: CDR1 SGHTA and CDR2 FQGNSA. Written as DNA, the CDR3 is TGTGCCAGCAGCTCTTCGACAGGGTCAAGTGGCTACACCTTC. Translating gives CASSSSTGSSGYTF.

This clone was detected only a few times. The CDR3 nucleotides are TGTGCCAGTAGTGGCAAGGGGGTCGCAATGCGGACCCAGTACTTC. Translation gives CASSGKGVAMRTQYF. The chain links TRBV19 to TRBJ2-5, with D possibly matching TRBD1 (6 bases). The CDR3 runs 15 residues. The germline V gene encodes CDR1 LNHDA and CDR2 SQIVND (reference sequence). V lost 5 bases and J 7 bases, leaving 20 bases between the germline ends. Based on the CDR3 plus reference TRBV19 and TRBJ2-5, the full variable domain is DGGITQSPKYLFRKEGQNVTLSCEQNLNHDAMYWYRQDPGQGLRLIYYSQIVNDFQKGDIAEGYSVSREKKESFPLTVTSAQKNPTAFYLCASSGKGVAMRTQYFGPGTRLLVL.

This clone came up many times. The chain is built from TRBV18 and TRBJ2-7, with 7 bases that match TRBD2. With V trimmed by 5 bases and J by 4 bases, 14 bases remained unmatched. CDR3 size: 16 residues. Germline assignment: CDR1 KGHSH and CDR2 LQKENI. CDR3 DNA: TGTGCCAGCTCAGCCCCCGGTGCGGGGGACTTTTACGAGCAGTACTTC. Translated, it gives CASSAPGAGDFYEQYF. Looking up the rest from reference TRBV18 and TRBJ2-7 gives the full variable domain: NAGVMQNPRHLVRRRGQEARLRCSPMKGHSHVYWYRQLPEEGLKFMVYLQKENIIDESGMPKERFSAEFPKEGPSILRIQQVVRGDSAAYFCASSAPGAGDFYEQYFGPGTRLTVT.

J is TRBJ1-1 and V is TRBV2; no clear D. This CDR3 is built from 14 residues. Germline-derived CDR1 and CDR2 are SNHLY and FYNNEI. Trimming took off 6 bases at V and 1 base at J, with 12 bases between the two ends. CDR3 nucleotides: TGTGCCAGCAGCGCCAAGACAACGAACACTGAAGCTTTCTTT. It yields the protein CASSAKTTNTEAFF.